The present entry profiles one T cell receptor beta chain with its context. This clonotype was detected only a few times. Its antigen is currently not known. No much larger clone is present one base from it, and per-base qualities are unavailable. This sample was taken from a study of T cell repertoires in cytomegalovirus infection (dated by TCRdb to between 2017 and 2020). Regarding the complete study: The HLA type of each donor mattered for the analysis, because public TCR beta signatures pointed to carriage of CMV infection along with the matching HLA type.

The research as a whole found: The ex vivo response was dominated by HLA-C-restricted CMV-specific TCR beta clonotypes, and the single most frequent clonotype in two of eight donors was supplied by these HLA-C-restricted clonotypes. Carriers of CMV infection plus the relevant HLA type were discriminated by the cumulative frequency of public TCR beta family members in the study cohort and in an independent roughly 340-donor cohort.

The instrument given in TCRdb is Illumina HiSeq 1500. TCRdb trimmed the raw reads at Q25, called clones with MiXCR and kept productive beta chains. Records with the same CDR3 protein are collapsed into one entry carrying the most frequent genes and DNA. The sample includes about 530,000 distinct CDR3 sequences, with about 25% observed a single time. The ten largest clones take up less than 15% of the sample. The clonotype comes from a human donor in good health (CMV status not recorded). Some clones in this sample may be carry-over from other donors' samples. Sequencing was done on a sample of PBMCs.

The base sequence is TGTGCCAGCAGTTTGGAGGGCTTGGACACTGAAGCTTTCTTT. This yields the protein CASSLEGLDTEAFF. Recombination connected TRBV12-3 or TRBV12-4 to TRBJ1-1; the D gene is unclear. V loses 3 bases of germline sequence and J loses 3 bases, and the interval between the two ends is 11 bases. Including the terminal cysteine and phenylalanine, the CDR3 comprises 14 residues. CDR3 DNA only is kept here, 42 bases in frame from base 1.